One T cell receptor beta chain is described in this entry. A much bigger clone sits one base away, suggesting this may be a read error. This specimen belongs to a study of glioma-infiltrating T cells. TCR alpha and beta CDR3 regions were amplified from RNA using iRepertoire nested multiplex PCR. TCRdb ran MiXCR on the multiplex PCR reads and lists one entry per CDR3 protein. The sample includes 90,000 to 110,000 distinct CDR3 sequences, around a quarter of them seen just once. Deletions cut 3 bases from V and 11 bases from J, with 20 bases between. The CDR3 is 14 amino acids. Per the germline V gene, CDR1 is SGHRS and CDR2 is YFSETQ.

The sequencing input was glioma tissue, nonneoplastic brain tissue, or PBMCs (not recorded which). The chain links TRBV5-1 to TRBJ1-1; unclear D gene. This sequence originates from a human donor with low-grade glioma or glioblastoma, undergoing nonglioma brain surgery, or in good health (not recorded which). CDR3 DNA: TGCGCCAGCAGCTCCACCCTCCCGGGCTCAAAGGCTTTCTTT. Amino acids: CASSSTLPGSKAFF. Based on the CDR3 plus reference TRBV5-1 and TRBJ1-1, the full variable domain is KAGVTQTPRYLIKTRGQQVTLSCSPISGHRSVSWYQQTPGQGLQFLFEYFSETQRNKGNFPGRFSGRQFSNSRSEMNVSTLELGDSALYLCASSSTLPGSKAFFGQGTRLTVV.